This T cell receptor (beta chain) was captured in a study of T cells after yellow fever vaccination. Study in general: Low-cell-number fractions were prepared with SMART-Seq v4 Ultra Low Input. Findings and limits, study-wide: Relatively few clonotypes were ones that appeared in both CD4 and CD8 compartments.

5'RACE template switching produced TCR cDNA carrying a universal primer site and UMIs. TCRdb passed the 5' RACE reads through MiXCR, listing each CDR3 protein once. The sample has about 30,000 distinct CDR3 sequences, around 4.8% seen once. This clonotype was detected ten times or more. Its antigen remains unidentified. V shed 6 bases and J 5 bases; nucleotides not matched to a gene: 6. This CDR3 is 15 amino acids long. The sample was CD8+ T cells sorted from PBMCs, taken 5 days after the yellow fever booster vaccination. This chain uses TRBV12-3 or TRBV12-4 with TRBJ2-1; 11 nucleotides align to TRBD2. The sequence came from a man aged 30 to 39 who received the YFV17D yellow fever vaccine. The chain's CDR3 is CASSTLAGGHNEQFF. The DNA for the CDR3 is TGTGCCAGCAGCACCCTAGCGGGAGGCCACAATGAGCAGTTCTTC.